The 27 T cell receptor beta chains reported below all come from one sample, sequenced in a study of Ad26.COV2.S vaccination and SARS-CoV-2 variants. The data were produced by immunoSEQ multiplex PCR, yet TCRdb's version contains in-frame clones alone and is incomplete. The data contain hundreds of thousands of clones, roughly four fifths of them singletons. Treatment specified: about 20 received Ad26.COV2.S at low or high dose, single or two shots; roughly five received placebo; per-sample allocation not given. The samples date from day 63 after the first vaccine or placebo injection. This material consisted of peripheral blood, taken in a trial of Ad26.COV2.S vaccine versus placebo. The source of these receptors is a person aged 18-60 years who received the Ad26.COV2.S COVID-19 vaccine or a placebo.

This chain uses TRBV12-5 with TRBJ1-1; D is ambiguous. From germline, CDR1 is LGHNT and CDR2 FRNRAP. V lost 3 bases, J lost 1 base, and 6 bases lay in between. This CDR3 comprises 13 residues. The CDR3 DNA is TGTGCTAGTGGTTTATCCCAGAACACTGAAGCTTTCTTT. The encoded protein is CASGLSQNTEAFF.

This clone appeared once. This rearrangement joins TRBV11-2 to TRBJ1-1; 10 bases align to TRBD1. V shed 8 bases and J 4 bases; nucleotides not matched to a gene: 4. CDR1 is SGHAT, CDR2 FQNNGV, per germline. This CDR3 is built from 13 residues. CDR3 residues: CASGTGDSTEAFF. CDR3 in DNA: TGTGCCAGCGGGACAGGGGATAGCACTGAAGCTTTCTTT.

Concerning this clone: Other DNA sequences of this sample code for an identical CDR3. The V and J genes are TRBV6-6 and TRBJ1-4, with 9 positions matching TRBD1. The germline V gene encodes CDR1 MNHNY and CDR2 SVGAGI (reference sequence). The V gene end was trimmed by 4 bases and the J gene end by 4 bases; junction bases not matched to a gene: 4. The length of the CDR3 is 15 residues. CDR3 nucleotides: TGTGCCAGCAGTTCACCGGGACAGGGTAATGAAAAACTGTTTTTT. Encoded protein: CASSSPGQGNEKLFF.

This clone was seen more than once but under ten times. The chain carries TRBV5-6 and TRBJ1-5; D gene unclear. The CDR3 is 9 residues long. Germline V gene data show CDR1 as SGHDT and CDR2 as YYEEEE. The chain's CDR3 is CAQHQPQHF. CDR3 DNA: TGTGCACAGCATCAGCCCCAGCATTTT.

This clone appeared once. The rearrangement links TRBV15 to TRBJ1-1; a possible D gene is TRBD1 (5 bases). Germline V CDR1 and CDR2: LNHNV, YYDKDF (reference sequence). V gave up 5 bases and J gave up 0 bases, with 16 bases separating them. The CDR3 has 16 residues. The CDR3 DNA is TGTGCCACCAGCCGCCATAGGGGAGAGATGAACACTGAAGCTTTCTTT. The encoded protein is CATSRHRGEMNTEAFF. Combining the CDR3 with reference TRBV15 and TRBJ1-1 gives the whole variable domain DAMVIQNPRYQVTQFGKPVTLSCSQTLNHNVMYWYQQKSSQAPKLLFHYYDKDFNNEADTPDNFQSRRPNTSFCFLDIRSPGLGDTAMYLCATSRHRGEMNTEAFFGQGTRLTVV.

The chain couples TRBV29-1 to TRBJ1-2; D is unresolved. The germline V gene encodes CDR1 SQVTM and CDR2 ANQGSEA. Trimming stripped 5 bases from V and 5 bases from J, with 9 bases between. The CDR3 sequence is 11 residues long. The CDR3 protein is CSVWTSYGYTF. The CDR3 DNA reads as TGCAGCGTTTGGACCAGTTATGGCTACACCTTC. Together with reference TRBV29-1 and TRBJ1-2, the CDR3 gives the full variable domain: SAVISQKPSRDICQRGTSLTIQCQVDSQVTMMFWYRQQPGQSLTLIATANQGSEATYESGFVIDKFPISRPNLTFSTLTVSNMSPEDSSIYLCSVWTSYGYTFGSGTRLTVV.

The chain uses TRBV6-6 and TRBJ1-1; TRBD1 matches at 7 bases. The junction had 8 bases not matched to a gene; V was cut back by 5 bases and J by 8 bases. Looked up from germline, CDR1 is MNHNY and CDR2 is SVGAGI (reference sequence). The CDR3 is 13 amino acids. The DNA for the CDR3 is TGTGCCAGCAGTCCCCGACAGGGAGTGGAAGCTTTCTTT. Translating it yields CASSPRQGVEAFF.

V is TRBV4-3 and J is TRBJ2-7; TRBD1 is a possible D gene (5 bases). The V gene's germline CDR1 is LGHNA and CDR2 YSLEER. The length of the CDR3 is 15 residues. V gave up 0 bases and J gave up 5 bases, with 14 bases separating them. CDR3 nucleotide sequence: TGCGCCAGCAGCCAAGATGGGAACAGGTACAACGAGCAGTACTTC. Amino acids: CASSQDGNRYNEQYF.

The chain couples TRBV30 to TRBJ2-7, with 8 bases lining up with TRBD1. V gave up 5 bases and J gave up 5 bases; unmatched junction bases: 2. The CDR3 sequence is 11 residues long. Germline V gene data show CDR1 as GTSNPN and CDR2 as SVGIG (reference sequence). The DNA of the CDR3 is TGTGCCTGGGACAGGGGCCACGAGCAGTACTTC. Translation gives CAWDRGHEQYF.

The chain uses TRBV29-1 and TRBJ2-7; TRBD1 is a possible D gene (6 bases). Deletions cut 6 bases from V and 10 bases from J, with 16 bases between. The CDR3 extends over 11 amino acids. CDR1 is SQVTM and CDR2 is ANQGSEA in the germline V gene. CDR3 sequence (DNA): TGCAGCGTGAGGACAGTAAGGGGTCAGTACTTC. This translates into CSVRTVRGQYF.

The chain uses TRBV10-3 and TRBJ1-3; D gene ambiguous. The germline V gene has CDR1 ENHRY and CDR2 SYGVKD. The CDR3 contains 15 residues. V lost 3 bases and J 0 bases, leaving 9 bases between the germline ends. Here the CDR3 DNA reads TGTGCCATCAGTGACGGCAGCCGCTCTGGAAACACCATATATTTT. Protein: CAISDGSRSGNTIYF.

This sequence joins TRBV18 and TRBJ1-1; perhaps TRBD1 as D (6 bases). Trimming took 2 bases from V and 6 from J, leaving 13 bases between them. Germline CDR1 KGHSH, CDR2 LQKENI. CDR3 length: 14 amino acids. This CDR3 reads CASSPEGGMAEAFF. CDR3 sequence (DNA): TGTGCCAGCTCACCAGAGGGGGGTATGGCTGAAGCTTTCTTT.

The chain is built from TRBV12-3 or TRBV12-4 and TRBJ1-1, with 7 bases matching TRBD1. V was clipped by 5 bases and J by 8 bases; unmatched bases: 8. The CDR3 contains 13 residues. CDR3 sequence: CASSPTGQVEAFF. CDR3 DNA sequence: TGTGCCAGCAGTCCTACTGGACAGGTCGAAGCTTTCTTT.

The chain is built from TRBV19 and TRBJ2-1; the match to TRBD1 covers 7 bases. The germline V gene encodes CDR1 LNHDA and CDR2 SQIVND (reference sequence). Trimming at V came to 6 bases and at J to 8 bases, leaving 16 bases not matched to a gene. The CDR3 extends over 16 amino acids. CDR3 loop: CASSPRGTAKNYEQFF. For the CDR3, the DNA is TGTGCCAGTAGCCCAAGGGGGACAGCGAAAAATTATGAGCAGTTCTTC.

This clone was seen only once. The sample has other DNA sequences that encode this CDR3 too. J is TRBJ1-2 and V is TRBV15; D is perhaps TRBD1 (5 bases). This CDR3 contains 13 residues. Trimming took off 0 bases at V and 4 bases at J, with 6 bases between the two ends. Germline CDR1 LNHNV, CDR2 YYDKDF (reference sequence). CDR3 loop: CATSRDRGYGYTF. DNA for the CDR3: TGTGCCACCAGCAGAGATAGGGGCTATGGCTACACCTTC.

This rearrangement joins TRBV4-1 to TRBJ2-7; D gene ambiguous. V was trimmed by 3 bases and J by 6 bases, leaving 9 bases between them. CDR1 is MGHRA, CDR2 YSYEKL, per germline. The CDR3 extends over 12 amino acids. As DNA, the CDR3 is TGCGCCAGCAGCCACAAAGCCGGCGAGCAGTACTTC. It codes for CASSHKAGEQYF.

V is TRBV4-3 and J is TRBJ1-6; D is undetermined. The CDR3 spans 19 residues. The germline gives CDR1 LGHNA, CDR2 YSLEER. V was clipped by 2 bases and J by 0 bases, with 17 bases between them. CDR3 nucleotide sequence: TGCGCCAGCAGCCAATACCCCGGCCTGCGTAGCTCCTATAATTCACCCCTCCACTTT. This codes for CASSQYPGLRSSYNSPLHF.

This rearrangement joins TRBV5-6 to TRBJ1-1; D gene unclear. The CDR3 totals 14 residues. Trimming took off 0 bases at V and 0 bases at J, with 6 bases between the two ends. Looked up from germline, CDR1 is SGHDT and CDR2 is YYEEEE. CDR3 in amino acids: CASSLGQMNTEAFF. In DNA form, the CDR3 reads TGTGCCAGCAGCTTGGGGCAGATGAACACTGAAGCTTTCTTT.

The chain combines TRBV2 with TRBJ2-1; 7 positions match TRBD2. J gave up 4 bases and V 6 bases, and 9 bases lay outside the gene matches. Germline CDR1 and CDR2: SNHLY and FYNNEI. The CDR3 spans 15 residues. The CDR3 is CASSPGRGVYNEQFF. The DNA of the CDR3 is TGTGCCAGCAGCCCTGGACGGGGGGTTTACAATGAGCAGTTCTTC.

This chain uses TRBV25-1 with TRBJ2-1; D not certain. This CDR3 is 14 amino acids long. Per the germline V gene, CDR1 is MGHDK and CDR2 is SYGVNS. Trimming removed 1 base at V and 7 bases at J, with 11 bases between. The CDR3 is CASSESLRTNEQFF. As DNA, the CDR3 is TGTGCCAGCAGTGAATCCCTGCGTACAAATGAGCAGTTCTTC.

The V gene is TRBV6-4, the J gene TRBJ2-3; D remains unclear. There are 13 residues in the CDR3. Trimming shortened V by 2 bases and J by 6 bases, and 9 bases separated the two germline ends. Per the germline V gene, CDR1 is MRHNA and CDR2 is SNTAGT. The DNA of the CDR3 is TGTGCCAGCAGTGACAATCTGGCGGATACGCAGTATTTT. This gives the protein CASSDNLADTQYF.

This clone was recorded a few times. The CDR3 is CSAGSDTEAFF. The CDR3 DNA reads as TGCAGCGCTGGGTCGGACACTGAAGCTTTCTTT. The gene calls are TRBV29-1 and TRBJ1-1; D is uncertain. V was trimmed by 7 bases and J by 3 bases, leaving 9 bases between them. CDR3 length: 11 residues. Germline CDR1 and CDR2: SQVTM and ANQGSEA.

In regard to this clone: The germline gene is not matched at one end of the junction; a read error may be the cause. The chain combines TRBV20-1 with TRBJ2-1; D gene uncertain. The CDR3 runs 11 residues. The germline V gene has CDR1 DFQATT and CDR2 SNEGSKA (reference sequence). The CDR3 DNA reads TGCAGTGCTCTTAGGGAAGCCGAGCGGTTCTTC. Translation: CSALREAERFF.

The table lists this clone with a count of one. The chain uses TRBV5-5 and TRBJ2-3; D may be TRBD1 (5 bases). The CDR3 totals 14 residues. The V end was cut by 2 bases, the J end by 3 bases, with 10 bases between. Germline CDR1 reads SGHKS; CDR2 reads YYEKEE (reference sequence). The CDR3 loop is CASSFTSGTDTQYF. The DNA of the CDR3 is TGTGCCAGCAGCTTCACCTCAGGGACAGATACGCAGTATTTT.

This clone was picked up one time. V is TRBV5-1 and J is TRBJ2-5, with D unclear. This CDR3 is 15 amino acids long. V gave up 1 base and J gave up 1 base, with 11 bases separating them. Germline V gene lookup returns CDR1 SGHRS and CDR2 YFSETQ. This chain's CDR3 is CASSLMGNFQETQYF. The CDR3 nucleotides are TGCGCCAGCAGCTTGATGGGAAACTTCCAAGAGACCCAGTACTTC.

This clone came up once. The chain joins TRBV6-5 to TRBJ2-5; D remains ambiguous. This CDR3 comprises 14 residues. Germline V lookup: CDR1 MNHEY, CDR2 SVGAGI. Trimming took 0 bases from V and 11 from J, leaving 16 bases between them. The CDR3 DNA reads TGTGCCAGCAGTTACTCGGCCGGGCCCCTAAAACAGTACTTC. This sequence encodes CASSYSAGPLKQYF.

This clone showed up just once. The chain combines TRBV3-1 (or the pseudogene TRBV3-2) with TRBJ2-1; the match to TRBD1 covers 9 bases. Unmatched junction bases numbered 19, after V lost 5 bases and J lost 8 bases. Per the germline V gene, CDR1 is LGHDT and CDR2 is YNNKEL (reference sequence). The CDR3 runs to 18 residues. This CDR3 is CASSARVPGQGRSDEQFF. The CDR3 DNA is TGTGCCAGCAGCGCGCGAGTCCCGGGACAGGGTAGGTCGGATGAGCAGTTCTTC.